This T cell receptor (beta chain) was observed in a study of T-cell memory formation after mild COVID-19. Background on the study: TCR clusters were largely donor specific. General study points: Researchers found some responding clones in pre-infection memory, a sign that cross-reactive memory joined.

TCRdb ran MiXCR on the 5' RACE reads and lists one entry per CDR3 protein. There are 110,000 to 150,000 distinct CDR3 sequences in the sample; 20% to 25% occur only once, and roughly a quarter lies in the top ten. The sample holds a few counts of this clonotype. Its antigen is unidentified. The J segment lost 3 bases and the V segment lost 6 bases, leaving 4 bases of the junction unmatched. The germline V gene encodes CDR1 MNHEY and CDR2 SVGEGT. The CDR3 totals 15 residues. This chain connects TRBV6-2 or TRBV6-3 to TRBJ2-1; 11 bases map to TRBD2. Sequenced: PBMCs or a T cell subset sorted from them (not recorded which). This clonotype originated in an adult woman who had mild COVID-19 (a few samples of this study predate the infection). Cell type and time point are not known. In DNA, the CDR3 is TGTGCCAGCAGATCGGGACTAGCGGTCTACAATGAGCAGTTCTTC. Protein: CASRSGLAVYNEQFF.